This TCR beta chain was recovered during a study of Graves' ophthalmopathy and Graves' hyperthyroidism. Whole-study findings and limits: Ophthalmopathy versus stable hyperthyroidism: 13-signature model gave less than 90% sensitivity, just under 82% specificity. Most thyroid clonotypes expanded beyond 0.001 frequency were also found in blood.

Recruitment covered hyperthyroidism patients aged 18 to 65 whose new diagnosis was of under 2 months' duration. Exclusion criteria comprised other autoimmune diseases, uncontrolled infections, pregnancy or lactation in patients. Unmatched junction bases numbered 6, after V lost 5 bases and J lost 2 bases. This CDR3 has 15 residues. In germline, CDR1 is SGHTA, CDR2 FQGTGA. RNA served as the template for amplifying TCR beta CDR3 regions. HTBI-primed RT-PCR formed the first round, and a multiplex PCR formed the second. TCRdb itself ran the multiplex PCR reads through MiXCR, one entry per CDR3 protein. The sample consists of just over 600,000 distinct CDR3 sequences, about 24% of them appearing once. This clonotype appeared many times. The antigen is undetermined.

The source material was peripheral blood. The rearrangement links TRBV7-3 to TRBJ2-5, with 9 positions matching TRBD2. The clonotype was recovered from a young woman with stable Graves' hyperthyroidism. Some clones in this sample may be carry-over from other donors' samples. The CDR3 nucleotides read TGTGCCAGCAGCCCGACTAGCGGAGCACAAGAGACCCAGTACTTC. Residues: CASSPTSGAQETQYF. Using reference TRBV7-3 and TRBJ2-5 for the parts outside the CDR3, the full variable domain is GAGVSQTPSNKVTEKGKYVELRCDPISGHTALYWYRQSLGQGPEFLIYFQGTGAADDSGLPNDRFFAVRPEGSVSTLKIQRTERGDSAVYLCASSPTSGAQETQYFGPGTRLLVL.